A single sample is the source of the 15 T cell receptor beta chains below, sequenced in a study of OX40 agonist ivuxolimab in advanced cancers. Data came from immunoSEQ multiplex PCR; TCRdb stores just in-frame clones and leaves some out. The sample has about 80,000 clones, approximately 83% seen once. The sample here was CD4+ or CD8+ T cells sorted from blood, taken in a trial of the OX40 agonist ivuxolimab. These receptors originate from an adult with an advanced solid tumor such as melanoma, head and neck, liver or kidney cancer.

In this sample, this clone turned up once. The chain recombines TRBV7-9 with TRBJ2-2; D is ambiguous. The germline V gene encodes CDR1 SEHNR and CDR2 FQNEAQ (reference sequence). Trimming shortened V by 2 bases and J by 1 base, and 5 bases separated the two germline ends. The CDR3 spans 14 residues. CDR3 residues: CASSLRRNTGELFF. The CDR3, as DNA: TGTGCCAGCAGCTTACGACGGAACACCGGGGAGCTGTTTTTT.

The chain combines TRBV5-1 with TRBJ2-2; the match to TRBD2 covers 12 bases. CDR3 length: 16 amino acids. Germline CDR1 SGHRS, CDR2 YFSETQ. J gave up 7 bases and V 2 bases, and 6 bases lay outside the gene matches. Here the CDR3 DNA reads TGCGCCAGCAGCTTACCCGTGACTAGCGGGAGCGGGGAGCTGTTTTTT. Translating gives CASSLPVTSGSGELFF.

The chain has TRBV2 and TRBJ1-5; weak D call: TRBD1 (6 bases). CDR3 length: 16 residues. Germline CDR1 SNHLY, CDR2 FYNNEI. V was clipped by 6 bases and J by 1 base, with 16 bases between them. The CDR3 bases are TGTGCCAGCAGGGAGCCGGGACATACCAGCAATCAGCCCCAGCATTTT. The encoded protein is CASREPGHTSNQPQHF.

This chain uses TRBV20-1 with TRBJ1-5, with D unclear. Trimming took 2 bases from V and 6 from J, leaving 5 bases between them. Germline V gene data show CDR1 as DFQATT and CDR2 as SNEGSKA (reference sequence). CDR3 length: 11 amino acids. CDR3 amino acids: CSARKGQPQHF. In DNA form, the CDR3 reads TGCAGTGCTAGAAAGGGTCAGCCCCAGCATTTT.

V gene TRBV7-2 combines with J gene TRBJ2-4, with 12 bases aligning to TRBD1. This CDR3 contains 19 residues. Trimming cost V 5 bases and J 1 base; bases outside gene matches: 12. CDR1 and CDR2 from the germline V gene are SGHTA and FQGNSA. CDR3: CASSTSGTGGEGAKNIQYF. The CDR3 DNA reads as TGTGCCAGCAGCACGTCCGGGACAGGGGGCGAGGGGGCCAAAAACATTCAGTACTTC.

The chain uses TRBV6-5 and TRBJ2-7, with D possibly matching TRBD1 (6 bases). Germline CDR1 and CDR2: MNHEY and SVGAGI. The length of the CDR3 is 13 residues. With 6 bases removed from V and 0 bases from J, the gap between germline ends came to 9 bases. In nucleotides, the CDR3 is TGTGCCAGCAGCAGGGACACCTCCTACGAGCAGTACTTC. Amino acids: CASSRDTSYEQYF.

CDR3 amino acids: CASRGQVNSPLHF. In nucleotides, the CDR3 is TGTGCCAGCAGGGGACAGGTCAATTCACCCCTCCACTTT. The chain couples TRBV6-5 to TRBJ1-6; 8 bases match TRBD1. The V segment lost 6 bases and the J segment 7 bases; nucleotides outside the gene matches: 2. Per germline, CDR1 MNHEY and CDR2 SVGAGI. CDR3 size: 13 residues.

The chain uses TRBV7-7 and TRBJ2-2, with TRBD2 as a possible D gene (5 bases). This CDR3 spans 14 amino acids. Germline V gene data show CDR1 as SSHAT and CDR2 as FNYEAQ (reference sequence). V lost 8 bases and J lost 0, with 10 bases in between. Here the CDR3 DNA reads TGTGCCAGCCGGCCGGGGACGAACACCGGGGAGCTGTTTTTT. Encoded protein: CASRPGTNTGELFF.

The rearrangement links TRBV6-5 to TRBJ2-1; the match to TRBD1 covers 8 bases. With 4 bases clipped from V and 1 base from J, the junction kept 3 bases outside the gene matches. The CDR3 is 15 residues long. Germline V lookup: CDR1 MNHEY, CDR2 SVGAGI. The CDR3 DNA sequence: TGTGCCAGCAGTTCCAGGACAGGGTCCTACAATGAGCAGTTCTTC. It yields the protein CASSSRTGSYNEQFF.

This sequence joins TRBV27 and TRBJ2-3; TRBD1 agrees at 7 bases. This CDR3 comprises 13 residues. Trimming took 7 bases from V and 5 from J; bases not matched to a gene: 6. The germline gives CDR1 MNHEY, CDR2 SMNVEV (reference sequence). In nucleotides, the CDR3 is TGTGCCAGCACCTGGACAGGAGGAGATACGCAGTATTTT. Translation gives CASTWTGGDTQYF.

The V and J genes are TRBV7-7 and TRBJ2-1, with D possibly matching TRBD1 (6 bases). Germline V CDR1 and CDR2: SSHAT, FNYEAQ (reference sequence). The CDR3 extends over 15 amino acids. V dropped 5 bases and J dropped 7 bases, with 18 bases sitting between them. As DNA, the CDR3 is TGTGCCAGCAGCCAAGACATGGGGGCCAGGAATGAGCAGTTCTTC. Protein: CASSQDMGARNEQFF.

This clone has only a few counts. The genes are TRBV4-3 and TRBJ1-1; weak D call: TRBD1 (5 bases). Germline V gene sequence: CDR1 LGHNA, CDR2 YSLEER. This CDR3 region has 15 residues. With 2 bases removed from V and 11 bases from J, the gap between germline ends came to 21 bases. The CDR3 sequence: CASSQRWDGFGPAFF. The CDR3 nucleotides are TGCGCCAGCAGCCAACGTTGGGACGGATTTGGTCCGGCTTTCTTT.

The chain employs TRBV5-4 and TRBJ2-5; 12 bases fit TRBD2. Unmatched junction bases numbered 8, after V lost 0 bases and J lost 5 bases. CDR3 size: 17 residues. Looked up from germline, CDR1 is SGHNT and CDR2 is YYREEE (reference sequence). Here the CDR3 DNA reads TGTGCCAGCAGCTTGGGGGAGACTAGCGGGGGCTGGGAGACCCAGTACTTC. It codes for CASSLGETSGGWETQYF.

The V and J genes are TRBV28 and TRBJ2-1; 10 nucleotides agree with TRBD1. With V trimmed by 6 bases and J by 4 bases, 0 bases remained unmatched. The CDR3 runs to 13 residues. Germline CDR1 MDHEN, CDR2 SYDVKM. CDR3 nucleotide sequence: TGTGCCAGCAGGGGACAGGGGTACAATGAGCAGTTCTTC. This encodes CASRGQGYNEQFF.

This clone has a single count. The chain carries TRBV7-6 and TRBJ1-1, with 8 bases aligning to TRBD1. Germline-derived CDR1 and CDR2 are SGHVS and FNYEAQ. Losses at the gene ends were 2 bases for V and 5 bases for J; bases not matched to a gene: 4. The CDR3 totals 14 residues. CDR3 DNA sequence: TGTGCCAGCAGCTTACAGGGGGCTGGGACTGAAGCTTTCTTT. Translating gives CASSLQGAGTEAFF.